These T cell receptor beta chains were read from a single sample in a study of CD8 T cells in Susac syndrome. TCRdb reprocessed the immunoSEQ multiplex PCR reads via MiXCR and lists one record per CDR3 protein. The sample contains over 120,000 distinct CDR3 sequences, more than 85% of which appear only once. Sequencing used CD4+ T cells from PBMCs. These receptors were obtained from a human donor with Susac syndrome. Each CDR3 is given with its conserved first and last residue. A D gene is named only where the DNA matches it firmly. Size tells how often a clone was seen (once, few, many) or the class of an expanded clone, and some rows leave it out.

D	V	J	size	CDR3	DNA
TRBD1	TRBV20-1	TRBJ1-2	once	CSASGTANYGYTF	TGCAGTGCTAGTGGGACAGCTAACTATGGCTACACCTTC
.	TRBV11-2	TRBJ2-1	.	CASSHPRRDSERRSYNEQFF	TGTGCCAGCAGCCACCCAAGGAGGGATTCAGAGCGAAGAAGCTACAATGAGCAGTTCTTC
TRBD2	TRBV7-9	TRBJ2-1	.	CASSLGRGRANEQFF	TGTGCCAGCAGCTTAGGCCGTGGGAGGGCAAATGAGCAGTTCTTC
.	TRBV4-3	TRBJ2-1	.	CASSQQTDFHNEQFF	TGCGCCAGCAGCCAACAAACGGACTTCCACAATGAGCAGTTCTTC
.	TRBV7-2	TRBJ2-1	.	CASSDMGHNEQFF	TGTGCCAGCAGCGACATGGGTCACAATGAGCAGTTCTTC
.	TRBV29-1	TRBJ2-7	.	CSVEFYRIGSYEQYF	TGCAGCGTTGAATTCTACCGGATAGGCTCCTACGAGCAGTACTTC
.	TRBV20-1	TRBJ1-1	.	CSARQGSNTEAFF	TGCAGTGCTAGGCAGGGGTCAAACACTGAAGCTTTCTTT
.	TRBV30	TRBJ1-3	.	CAWSMHPGNTIYF	TGTGCCTGGAGTATGCACCCGGGAAACACCATATATTTT
TRBD1	TRBV29-1	TRBJ1-5	.	CSVGTDLNQPQHF	TGCAGTGTCGGGACAGATCTAAATCAGCCCCAGCATTTT
TRBD1	TRBV9	TRBJ1-6	once	CASSVRWQGDSPLHF	TGTGCCAGCAGCGTCCGGTGGCAGGGGGATTCACCCCTCCACTTT
.	TRBV29-1	TRBJ1-1	.	CSVEDPGGRNTEAFF	TGCAGCGTTGAAGACCCCGGGGGCCGGAACACTGAAGCTTTCTTT
.	TRBV30	TRBJ1-1	few	CAWTRTLNTEAFF	TGTGCCTGGACCCGGACCTTGAACACTGAAGCTTTCTTT
.	TRBV4-2	TRBJ1-2	.	CASSQGGYPAGYTF	TGTGCCAGCAGCCAAGGAGGGTACCCGGCTGGCTACACCTTC
.	TRBV18	TRBJ2-3	.	CASSHESTDTQYF	TGTGCCAGCTCACACGAGAGCACAGATACGCAGTATTTT
.	TRBV5-1	TRBJ2-5	once	CASSLSSIDQETQYF	TGCGCCAGCAGCTTGTCTAGCATAGACCAAGAGACCCAGTACTTC
.	TRBV7-9	TRBJ1-5	.	CASSADHQPQHF	TGTGCCAGCAGCGCCGACCATCAGCCCCAGCATTTT
.	TRBV12-3/TRBV12-4	TRBJ2-2	.	CASSPEEVGGRLNTGELFF	TGTGCCAGCAGTCCGGAAGAGGTGGGAGGACGATTGAACACCGGGGAGCTGTTTTTT
TRBD1	TRBV5-1	TRBJ2-6	.	CASSLGQGIPGANVLTF	TGCGCCAGCAGCTTGGGACAGGGGATCCCTGGGGCCAACGTCCTGACTTTC
.	TRBV10-3	TRBJ2-7	.	CAISETDNYEQYF	TGTGCCATCAGTGAGACGGACAACTACGAGCAGTACTTC
.	TRBV20-1	TRBJ2-3	.	CSASSSPDTQYF	TGCAGTGCTAGTTCTTCCCCAGATACGCAGTATTTT
TRBD1	TRBV29-1	TRBJ2-7	.	CSVSGVQGSSYEQYF	TGCAGCGTCTCAGGGGTACAGGGGTCCTCCTACGAGCAGTACTTC
.	TRBV11-1	TRBJ2-5	.	CASSSDGVETQYF	TGTGCCAGCAGCTCGGACGGAGTAGAGACCCAGTACTTC
.	TRBV5-4	TRBJ2-3	few	CASSLAGSTDTQYF	TGTGCCAGCAGCTTAGCAGGGTCCACAGATACGCAGTATTTT
.	TRBV20-1	TRBJ2-1	.	CSASISAYNEQFF	TGCAGTGCTAGTATTAGCGCCTACAATGAGCAGTTCTTC
TRBD1	TRBV28	TRBJ1-1	.	CASSSPGTDLGTEAFF	TGTGCCAGCAGTTCTCCCGGGACAGACCTCGGGACTGAAGCTTTCTTT
TRBD1	TRBV12-3/TRBV12-4	TRBJ1-2	few	CASSLGRGIYGYTF	TGTGCCAGCAGTTTAGGCAGGGGGATTTATGGCTACACCTTC
.	TRBV21-1	TRBJ1-6	.	CASSKDWGTGDNSPLHF	TGTGCCAGCAGTAAAGATTGGGGAACAGGGGACAATTCACCCCTCCACTTT
.	TRBV4-3	TRBJ2-1	once	CASSQAIYNEQFF	TGCGCCAGCAGCCAAGCTATCTACAATGAGCAGTTCTTC
TRBD1	TRBV5-1	TRBJ2-7	.	CASSGWTGDSEQYF	TGCGCCAGCAGCGGTTGGACAGGGGATAGCGAGCAGTACTTC
.	TRBV4-3	TRBJ1-1	.	CASSQERRRNTEAFF	TGCGCCAGCAGCCAAGAAAGGAGAAGGAACACTGAAGCTTTCTTT
.	TRBV7-9	TRBJ2-3	.	CASSLTDASTDTQYF	TGTGCCAGCAGCTTAACGGATGCTAGCACAGATACGCAGTATTTT
TRBD1	TRBV25-1	TRBJ2-2	.	CASSDGQGRTGELFF	TGTGCCAGCAGTGACGGACAGGGGCGCACCGGGGAGCTGTTTTTT
.	TRBV4-3	TRBJ1-5	.	CASSQETGQPQHF	TGCGCCAGCAGCCAAGAGACGGGCCAGCCCCAGCATTTT
TRBD2	TRBV3-1	TRBJ2-5	.	CASSHRFLAGLRETQYF	TGTGCCAGCAGCCATCGTTTTTTAGCGGGATTGCGGGAGACCCAGTACTTC
.	TRBV30	TRBJ1-2	.	CAWSATSNYGYTF	TGTGCCTGGAGTGCTACATCTAACTATGGCTACACCTTC
.	TRBV20-1	TRBJ1-2	.	CSARGGSGNYGYTF	TGCAGTGCTAGAGGGGGATCGGGGAACTATGGCTACACCTTC
.	TRBV5-1	TRBJ2-4	.	CASSLSGGVKNIQYF	TGCGCCAGCAGCTTGTCGGGGGGCGTGAAAAACATTCAGTACTTC
.	TRBV19	TRBJ2-1	.	CASSIVGRLLRDEQFF	TGTGCCAGTAGTATAGTCGGTAGGCTGTTGCGGGATGAGCAGTTCTTC
TRBD1	TRBV27	TRBJ1-2	.	CASSPSTGGYGYTF	TGTGCCAGCAGTCCCTCGACAGGGGGATATGGCTACACCTTC
TRBD1	TRBV15	TRBJ1-5	.	CATRGDRRYSNQPQHF	TGTGCCACCAGAGGGGACAGGCGATATAGCAATCAGCCCCAGCATTTT
.	TRBV19	TRBJ2-1	.	CASSKGESYNEQFF	TGTGCCAGTAGTAAGGGGGAGTCCTACAATGAGCAGTTCTTC
.	TRBV20-1	TRBJ1-1	.	CSAEALNTEAFF	TGCAGTGCCGAGGCCTTGAACACTGAAGCTTTCTTT
.	TRBV29-1	TRBJ1-1	.	CSTIRQNTEAFF	TGCAGCACCATTCGACAGAACACTGAAGCTTTCTTT
TRBD2	TRBV4-1	TRBJ2-1	.	CASKGLANNEQFF	TGCGCCAGCAAAGGACTAGCGAACAATGAGCAGTTCTTC